This T cell receptor (beta chain) was recovered during a study of identical twins. A universal primer site arose from template switching, and cDNA bore unique molecular identifiers. MiXCR, run by TCRdb on the 5' RACE reads, gives a single entry per CDR3 protein. In the table there are 1.5 million to 2 million distinct CDR3 sequences, around 29% of which are singletons. Germline CDR1 reads DFQATT; CDR2 reads SNEGSKA (reference sequence). The CDR3 length is 12 residues. V was shortened by 3 bases and J by 3 bases, with 6 bases between the two germline ends. Of note for this clonotype: Its cognate antigen is unknown.

The study, taken as a whole, reports: Beta out-of-frame sequences showed weaker excess sharing between twins. For zero-insertion analyses, partial confounding could come from invariant MAIT and iNKT cells. Fewer insertions marked abundant cord blood beta clonotypes; young adult naive trended weakly, memory not at all.

The chain carries TRBV20-1 and TRBJ1-5; unclear D gene. The TCR comes from a newborn girl in good health. What was sequenced was cord blood. This CDR3 reads CSASRPNQPQHF. In DNA, the CDR3 is TGCAGTGCTAGTCGGCCCAATCAGCCCCAGCATTTT.